The source of this T cell receptor (beta chain) is a study of T-cell memory formation after mild COVID-19. This clonotype was observed a few times. CDR1 DFQATT and CDR2 SNEGSKA come from the germline V gene (reference sequence). The CDR3 covers 16 residues. V gave up 1 base and J gave up 1 base, with 16 bases separating them. TCRdb reprocessed the 5' RACE reads via MiXCR and lists one record per CDR3 protein. This sample yields 450,000 to 650,000 distinct CDR3 sequences, of which roughly 17% are seen a single time; around 11% belongs to the top ten. This chain joins TRBV20-1 and TRBJ1-1; D uncertain. This clonotype originated in an adult woman who had mild COVID-19 (a few samples of this study predate the infection). Cell type and time point are not known. Sample: PBMCs or a T cell subset sorted from them (not recorded which). CDR3 residues: CSARAILTRTNTEAFF. In DNA, the CDR3 is TGCAGTGCTAGAGCTATCTTAACCAGGACGAACACTGAAGCTTTCTTT.